This TCR beta chain originates from a study of radiotherapy plus CTLA-4 blockade in lung cancer (dated by TCRdb to 2017 to 2018). Looking at the study overall: Objective responses were observed in 15% to 20% of enrolled patients, and disease control was achieved in 31%.

The study tested focal radiation therapy combined with CTLA-4 blockade (ipilimumab) in patients with chemo-refractory metastatic non-small-cell lung cancer. From a lookup of the germline V gene, CDR1 and CDR2 are SGHDN and FVKESK. For this chain, trimming is 3 bases at the V end and 4 bases at the J end, and the number of junction bases without a gene match is 3. Including cysteine and phenylalanine, the CDR3 has 14 amino acids. Just the 42-base CDR3 DNA is kept, in frame starting at base 1. The library was produced with the immunoSEQ multiplex PCR assay. This is the immuneACCESS table as TCRdb keeps it, with only in-frame sequences that have V and J called. A part of the clones is gone; compared with another copy, unresolved V genes explain less than half, and the rest is unexplained. A total of 70,000 to 95,000 clones appear in this sample, approximately 83% of them only once. The top ten hold 13% to 15% of the sample.

Note on this clone: This clone's antigen is unknown. No much larger clone is present one base from it, and per-base qualities are unavailable.

The research as a whole found: Early dynamic changes in blood T cell clones, together with increased serum interferon-beta after radiation, were reported as the strongest predictors of response. After treatment with radiotherapy and ipilimumab, TCR clones that originated in tumors expanded in peripheral blood.

The sequence came from a human donor with non-small cell lung cancer that progressed on radiotherapy plus ipilimumab. This chain joins TRBV14 to TRBJ2-7, with 10 junctional bases fitting TRBD1. The sequencing here drew on peripheral blood, taken from a patient treated with radiotherapy plus ipilimumab. The sequence in DNA is TGTGCCAGCAGCCACCGACAGGGGGCTTACGAGCAGTACTTC. Its protein reads: CASSHRQGAYEQYF.